A single sample is the source of the 20 T cell receptor beta chains below, sequenced in a study of blood T cells in healthy people across ages. Combining a sample-barcoded 5' primer with a J-beta primer mix, a second PCR ran for roughly 7 to 12 cycles. In TCRdb, the 5' RACE reads were re-called with MiXCR into one record per CDR3 protein. The table lists almost 550,000 distinct CDR3 sequences, around 24% of them singletons, with 7.5% to 9% in the top ten. These data are also associated with another study on T cells of mothers and their children.

Sample: blood. The receptors come from a boy aged 5-17 years in good health.

This clonotype was seen a handful of times. The chain employs TRBV14 and TRBJ2-1; unclear D gene. CDR3 size: 12 residues. The V gene's germline CDR1 is SGHDN and CDR2 FVKESK. V was pared by 2 bases and J by 6 bases, with 5 bases between. CDR3 coding DNA: TGTGCCAGCAGCCAAAACTCCAATGAGCAGTTCTTC. As protein: CASSQNSNEQFF. Variable domain in full (rest from reference TRBV14 and TRBJ2-1): EAGVTQFPSHSVIEKGQTVTLRCDPISGHDNLYWYRRVMGKEIKFLLHFVKESKQDESGMPNNRFLAERTGGTYSTLKVQPAELEDSGVYFCASSQNSNEQFFGPGTRLTVL.

This clonotype occurred a few times. V is TRBV24-1 and J is TRBJ2-6, with no clear D. V lost 2 bases, J lost 2 bases, and 3 bases lay in between. The CDR3 extends over 14 amino acids. CDR1 is KGHDR and CDR2 is SFDVKD in the germline V gene. The CDR3 DNA follows: TGTGCCACCAGTGATTCGGCTGGGGCCAACGTCCTGACTTTC. The encoded protein is CATSDSAGANVLTF.

This clonotype was recorded a few times. V gene TRBV5-1 combines with J gene TRBJ1-5; 10 nucleotides line up with TRBD1. Germline V CDR1 and CDR2: SGHRS, YFSETQ. The CDR3 consists of 15 residues. The trim removed 4 bases at V and 3 bases at J, leaving 4 bases unmatched. In DNA, the CDR3 is TGCGCCAGCAGCCTGGGGACAGGGGACAATCAGCCCCAGCATTTT. Translated, it gives CASSLGTGDNQPQHF.

In its sample, this clonotype was seen a few times. The chain is built from TRBV11-2 and TRBJ2-5; 8 bases line up with TRBD2. The J call may be in error: the DNA end matches TRBJ2-7 better. CDR1 and CDR2 (germline): SGHAT, FQNNGV. This CDR3 is built from 15 residues. CDR3 in DNA: TGTGCCAGCAGCTTACTGGGGACTAGTCTCTACGAGCAGTACTTC. Its translation: CASSLLGTSLYEQYF.

This clonotype has a handful of counts. J is TRBJ2-4 and V is TRBV6-1; D unclear. The CDR3 length is 11 residues. Between the trimmed V and J ends, which lost 6 bases and 8 bases, there was a span of 8 bases. From germline, CDR1 is MNHNS and CDR2 SASEGT. CDR3 residues: CASRDGYIQYF. The CDR3 DNA follows: TGTGCCAGCAGGGACGGATACATTCAGTACTTC.

This clonotype has just a few counts. The chain uses TRBV6-5 and TRBJ1-1; D gene uncertain. Germline V gene sequence: CDR1 MNHEY, CDR2 SVGAGI. The V end lost 7 bases, the J end lost 0 bases, and 9 bases lay between the germline ends. The CDR3 extends over 13 amino acids. CDR3 sequence reads: CASTGGMNTEAFF. The CDR3 bases are TGTGCCAGCACTGGAGGGATGAACACTGAAGCTTTCTTT.

This clonotype was observed a single time. The chain couples TRBV12-3 or TRBV12-4 to TRBJ2-7; a possible D gene is TRBD2 (5 bases). CDR3 length: 15 residues. The V end lost 3 bases, the J end lost 1 base, and 13 bases lay between the germline ends. CDR3 sequence: CASSFALSGSYEQYF. CDR3 nucleotide sequence: TGTGCCAGCAGTTTCGCTCTAAGCGGATCCTACGAGCAGTACTTC.

The rearrangement joins TRBV27 to TRBJ2-5; 7 nucleotides match TRBD1. The assigned J gene may be wrong: the sequence end matches TRBJ2-7 better. From germline, CDR1 is MNHEY and CDR2 SMNVEV (reference sequence). The length of the CDR3 is 14 residues. CDR3 loop: CASATRDSPYEQYF. DNA of the CDR3: TGTGCCAGCGCTACCCGGGACAGTCCCTACGAGCAGTACTTC.

This clonotype was found a few times. Since the CDR3 does not end with the conserved phenylalanine or tryptophan, this likely comes from a read error. The chain recombines TRBV4-1 with TRBJ1-1; possible D gene TRBD1, 6 bases. The CDR3 covers 14 residues. The V gene lost 0 bases and the J gene lost 4 bases, with 9 bases spanning the gap. Germline CDR1 and CDR2: MGHRA and YSYEKL. The CDR3 DNA reads as TGCGCCAGCAGCCAAGACAGGGGTAGCACTGAAGCTTTCCTT. It yields the protein CASSQDRGSTEAFL.

This clonotype was detected only a few times. This rearrangement joins TRBV9 to TRBJ2-1; perhaps TRBD2 as D (6 bases). V gave up 3 bases and J gave up 2 bases, with 18 bases separating them. Per the germline V gene, CDR1 is SGDLS and CDR2 is YYNGEE. The CDR3 totals 17 residues. Here the CDR3 reads CASSAPLVAGPYNEQFF. In nucleotides, the CDR3 is TGTGCCAGCAGCGCCCCCTTGGTGGCGGGACCCTACAATGAGCAGTTCTTC.

Details on this clonotype: One junction end does not reproduce the germline sequence, and a read error may be involved. The chain employs TRBV7-4 and TRBJ2-7, with 11 nucleotides matching TRBD2. This CDR3 spans 17 amino acids. Per the germline V gene, CDR1 is SGHVT and CDR2 is SQSDAQ. The CDR3 sequence is CASSLAALSGRDDEQYF. The CDR3 region has the DNA TGCGCCAGCAGCTTAGCGGCCCTTAGCGGGAGGGACGACGAGCAGTACTTC.

In its sample, this clonotype was seen a few times. This sequence joins TRBV4-3 and TRBJ2-5, with D uncertain. CDR3 length: 14 residues. The V gene lost 0 bases and the J gene lost 7 bases, with 12 bases spanning the gap. Germline lookup yields CDR1 LGHNA and CDR2 YSLEER. As DNA, the CDR3 is TGCGCCAGCAGCCAAGATCGCCATGCGGTGACCCAGTACTTC. Its translation: CASSQDRHAVTQYF.

This clonotype occurred a few times. This CDR3 is CATAIGQPMNTEAFF. CDR3 in DNA: TGTGCCACCGCAATCGGGCAGCCCATGAACACTGAAGCTTTCTTT. This chain uses TRBV12-3 or TRBV12-4 with TRBJ1-1; D gene uncertain. The CDR3 consists of 15 residues. Trimming took 10 bases from V and 0 from J, leaving 18 bases between them.

V gene TRBV7-3 combines with J gene TRBJ2-2; D might be TRBD2 (5 bases). Germline V gene data show CDR1 as SGHTA and CDR2 as FQGTGA. V lost 3 bases to trimming and J lost 6 bases, with 14 bases between them. This CDR3 has 15 residues. The CDR3 DNA reads TGTGCCAGCAGCTTTGCTAGCCTGGGTTCCGGGGAGCTGTTTTTT. Amino acids: CASSFASLGSGELFF. The full variable domain, its missing parts supplied by reference TRBV7-3 and TRBJ2-2, is GAGVSQTPSNKVTEKGKYVELRCDPISGHTALYWYRQSLGQGPEFLIYFQGTGAADDSGLPNDRFFAVRPEGSVSTLKIQRTERGDSAVYLCASSFASLGSGELFFGEGSRLTVL.

Only a few counts were recorded for this clonotype. V and J are TRBV10-2 and TRBJ2-5; D not resolved. V was clipped by 8 bases and J by 5 bases, with 9 bases between them. Germline lookup yields CDR1 WSHSY and CDR2 SAAADI. The CDR3 is 11 residues long. CDR3 DNA: TGCGCCAGCGCCGGGTCCGAGACCCAGTACTTC. Translating it yields CASAGSETQYF.

This rearrangement joins TRBV6-5 to TRBJ1-2, with no clear D. V lost 5 bases and J 7 bases, leaving 14 bases between the germline ends. Germline V gives CDR1 MNHEY, CDR2 SVGAGI. The CDR3 has 13 amino acids. CDR3 nucleotide sequence: TGTGCCAGCAGTCCCCTGGGGTCGGGTGGCTACACCTTC. It encodes CASSPLGSGGYTF.

The chain uses TRBV7-9 and TRBJ2-5, with 7 bases lining up with TRBD2. The J call is uncertain, as TRBJ2-1 better fits the DNA end. The V gene's germline CDR1 is SEHNR and CDR2 FQNEAQ (reference sequence). There are 15 residues in the CDR3. The CDR3 here is CASSPEGLAANEQFF. CDR3 coding DNA: TGTGCCAGCAGCCCCGAAGGGCTAGCGGCCAATGAGCAGTTCTTC.

A few counts support this clonotype. This sequence joins TRBV9 and TRBJ1-6, with D possibly TRBD1 on 6 matching bases. Germline V CDR1 and CDR2: SGDLS, YYNGEE. This CDR3 contains 20 residues. The V and J ends lost 4 bases and 4 bases respectively, with 27 bases between them. The CDR3 bases are TGTGCCAGCAGCTCTAGGGGGGAGGCCGCTCTTGAAGCTTATAATTCACCCCTCCACTTT. Its protein is CASSSRGEAALEAYNSPLHF.

In its sample, this clonotype was seen a few times. As DNA, the CDR3 is TGCAGCGTTGAAGATGCGGATGGCGGGTACCAAGAGACCCAGTACTTC. This codes for CSVEDADGGYQETQYF. The J gene is TRBJ2-5, the V gene TRBV29-1, with D tentatively TRBD2 (5 bases). This CDR3 spans 16 amino acids. Germline V gene data show CDR1 as SQVTM and CDR2 as ANQGSEA. With 0 bases removed from V and 0 bases from J, the gap between germline ends came to 14 bases.

This chain connects TRBV5-1 to TRBJ2-1; a possible D gene is TRBD2 (6 bases). CDR3 length equals 16 residues. Germline values: CDR1 SGHRS, CDR2 YFSETQ. V lost 0 bases and J lost 0, with 10 bases in between. The DNA of the CDR3 is TGCGCCAGCAGCTTGGCCGTGGGGGGCTCCTACAATGAGCAGTTCTTC. Its translation: CASSLAVGGSYNEQFF.